This TCR beta chain is drawn from a study of CD8 T cells in ankylosing spondylitis. General study results and limits: It appeared that ankylosing spondylitis blood was characterized by a TCR beta motif of roughly 8 highly homologous variants. Reportedly, significant enrichment of disease-linked clones occurred in matched ankylosing spondylitis synovial fluid. In synovial fluid and blood from reactive arthritis, some motif variants were previously reported.

This CDR3 region has 15 residues. CDR1 KGHSH and CDR2 LQKENI come from the germline V gene. Trimming cost V 3 bases and J 2 bases; bases outside gene matches: 6. The authors made TCR beta libraries by quantitative 5'-RACE with molecular barcodes. One entry per CDR3 protein, called by TCRdb with MiXCR from the 5' RACE reads. The sample gives around 75,000 distinct CDR3 sequences, roughly 5.3% of which show up once; approximately 2% is in the top ten. This clonotype came up many times. What it binds is unknown. V usage is TRBV18 and J usage is TRBJ2-7; 8 positions agree with TRBD1. Sample: blood, either unsorted or a sorted T cell fraction (not recorded which). This TCR came from a male donor with ankylosing spondylitis or in good health (not recorded which). CDR3 bases: TGTGCCAGCTCACCTGGACAGGGAGTTACCTACGAGCAGTACTTC. Residues: CASSPGQGVTYEQYF.